This note documents a single T cell receptor beta chain sequence. TCRdb ran MiXCR on the RACE reads and lists one entry per CDR3 protein. The sample carries 65,000 to 95,000 distinct CDR3 sequences, 6.6% recorded once. Germline V lookup: CDR1 SGDLS, CDR2 YYNGEE. The germline V and J ends were trimmed by 6 bases and 3 bases, with 10 bases remaining between them. The CDR3 extends over 13 amino acids. The data were taken from a study of human T cells and chemical hapten exposure. Time point denoted: patch test 2, 6 weeks after DPC sensitization. Treatment given: therapeutic diphenylcyclopropenone sensitization with weekly scalp DPC.

The sequencing used whole blood, collected in connection with sensitization to the hapten diphenylcyclopropenone (DPC). This rearrangement joins TRBV9 to TRBJ1-3; possibly TRBD1 for D (5 bases). This receptor was obtained from a woman aged 25 to 39 with alopecia areata. Some clones in this sample may be carry-over from other donors' samples. This chain's CDR3 is CASTRDGGNTIYF. Here the CDR3 DNA reads TGTGCCAGCACCAGGGACGGTGGAAACACCATATATTTT.